Following are 21 T cell receptor beta chains from one sample sequenced in a study of siplizumab effects on memory and regulatory T cells. Sequencing was performed with immunoSEQ multiplex PCR; in TCRdb, only in-frame clones are kept and a portion is missing. The sample has approximately 52,000 clones, nearly 98% seen once; the top ten hold around 0.6%. Sequenced material: naive CD4+ T cells sorted from blood. The receptors were sampled from a human donor in good health.

The gene calls are TRBV29-1 and TRBJ1-2; 11 bases are a match to TRBD1. Germline CDR1 SQVTM, CDR2 ANQGSEA. The CDR3 loop spans 13 amino acids. With V trimmed by 7 bases and J by 3 bases, 4 bases remained unmatched. In DNA, the CDR3 is TGCAGCGCCCGGACAGGGGGCGACTATGGCTACACCTTC. It is translated as CSARTGGDYGYTF. The whole variable domain, filled in from reference TRBV29-1 and TRBJ1-2, reads SAVISQKPSRDICQRGTSLTIQCQVDSQVTMMFWYRQQPGQSLTLIATANQGSEATYESGFVIDKFPISRPNLTFSTLTVSNMSPEDSSIYLCSARTGGDYGYTFGSGTRLTVV.

This chain joins TRBV28 and TRBJ1-4, with D maybe TRBD1 (5 bases). Germline CDR1 reads MDHEN; CDR2 reads SYDVKM. This CDR3 spans 16 amino acids. Trimming removed 2 bases at V and 2 bases at J, with 12 bases between. The CDR3 region is CASSLRWGGTNEKLFF. CDR3 DNA sequence: TGTGCCAGCAGTTTAAGATGGGGGGGGACTAATGAAAAACTGTTTTTT. Filled out from reference TRBV28 and TRBJ1-4, the complete variable domain reads DVKVTQSSRYLVKRTGEKVFLECVQDMDHENMFWYRQDPGLGLRLIYFSYDVKMKEKGDIPEGYSVSREKKERFSLILESASTNQTSMYLCASSLRWGGTNEKLFFGSGTQLSVL.

The gene calls are TRBV10-3 and TRBJ1-1; 11 bases line up with TRBD1. Germline V CDR1 and CDR2: ENHRY, SYGVKD. CDR3 length: 13 residues. V shed 7 bases and J 6 bases; nucleotides not matched to a gene: 4. CDR3 sequence: CAIKPGQGAEAFF. CDR3 bases: TGTGCCATCAAACCGGGACAGGGGGCTGAAGCTTTCTTT.

The rearrangement links TRBV7-9 to TRBJ2-1, with TRBD2 matching 7 bases. V lost 1 base and J lost 6; bases outside the gene matches: 6. The CDR3 has 15 residues. CDR1 is SEHNR and CDR2 is FQNEAQ in the germline V gene (reference sequence). DNA of the CDR3: TGTGCCAGCAGCTTAGTCAGCGGGACTGGCAATGAGCAGTTCTTC. This translates into CASSLVSGTGNEQFF.

The chain couples TRBV9 to TRBJ2-7, with 10 bases identical to TRBD2. This CDR3 region has 14 residues. The J segment lost 7 bases and the V segment lost 3 bases, leaving 7 bases of the junction unmatched. Germline V gene sequence: CDR1 SGDLS, CDR2 YYNGEE. The CDR3 DNA is TGTGCCAGCAGCGCAGGACTAGCGGCCTCTGAGCAGTACTTC. Amino acid sequence: CASSAGLAASEQYF.

The chain joins TRBV6-5 to TRBJ2-5; tentative D call: TRBD1 (5 bases). The length of the CDR3 is 14 residues. Germline V lookup: CDR1 MNHEY, CDR2 SVGAGI. V lost 7 bases to trimming and J lost 6 bases, with 18 bases between them. CDR3 in DNA: TGTGCCAGCAAACCTCAAGGGGTTAGGCAGACCCAGTACTTC. Amino acid sequence: CASKPQGVRQTQYF.

The chain couples TRBV18 to TRBJ2-7, with D unresolved. In germline, CDR1 is KGHSH, CDR2 LQKENI. The CDR3 is made up of 14 amino acids. Deletions cut 0 bases from V and 1 base from J, with 7 bases between. CDR3 coding DNA: TGTGCCAGCTCACCACCGCAAAGTTCCTACGAGCAGTACTTC. It specifies CASSPPQSSYEQYF.

The chain couples TRBV14 to TRBJ1-3, with D hard to call. The CDR3 length is 16 residues. Trimming took 4 bases from V and 0 from J, leaving 13 bases between them. Per germline, CDR1 SGHDN and CDR2 FVKESK. CDR3 sequence (DNA): TGTGCCAGCAGCCGATACCTGGAAATCTCTGGAAACACCATATATTTT. It specifies CASSRYLEISGNTIYF.

A single count supports this clone. This chain connects TRBV6-1 to TRBJ2-5, with 11 bases lining up with TRBD2. CDR1 is MNHNS and CDR2 is SASEGT in the germline V gene. This CDR3 is 16 amino acids long. V gave up 2 bases and J gave up 3 bases; unmatched junction bases: 5. CDR3 in amino acids: CASSEILAGGKETQYF. The CDR3 nucleotides are TGTGCCAGCAGTGAAATTCTAGCGGGAGGAAAAGAGACCCAGTACTTC.

This clone was seen just once. The rearrangement links TRBV7-2 to TRBJ2-3; D may match TRBD1 or TRBD2 (5 bases each). The CDR3 runs 16 residues. V shed 8 bases and J shed 3 bases, with 21 bases lying between them. Looked up from germline, CDR1 is SGHTA and CDR2 is FQGNSA. The CDR3 bases are TGTGCCAGCTCTCTATTTGGGGGTAGCGTGACAGATACGCAGTATTTT. It encodes CASSLFGGSVTDTQYF.

The V call is TRBV29-1, the J call TRBJ1-5; no firm D call. Germline V gene data show CDR1 as SQVTM and CDR2 as ANQGSEA. Trimming took off 1 base at V and 0 bases at J, with 13 bases between the two ends. This CDR3 is built from 16 residues. CDR3 loop: CSVEGDRNYSNQPQHF. CDR3 sequence (DNA): TGCAGCGTTGAAGGAGATCGGAATTATAGCAATCAGCCCCAGCATTTT.

This chain uses TRBV5-4 with TRBJ1-1; D uncertain. The length of the CDR3 is 15 residues. Germline V gene lookup returns CDR1 SGHNT and CDR2 YYREEE (reference sequence). With 4 bases removed from V and 1 base from J, the gap between germline ends came to 14 bases. The CDR3 reads CASSQRRAANTEAFF. Here the CDR3 DNA reads TGTGCCAGCAGCCAACGCCGGGCCGCGAACACTGAAGCTTTCTTT.

The V call is TRBV19, the J call TRBJ2-1, with 9 bases matching TRBD2. Germline V gives CDR1 LNHDA, CDR2 SQIVND (reference sequence). The CDR3 totals 17 residues. Trimming at V came to 1 base and at J to 7 bases, leaving 11 bases not matched to a gene. This chain's CDR3 is CASSIGLAGSIGNEQFF. The DNA of the CDR3 is TGTGCCAGTAGTATAGGTCTAGCGGGATCGATCGGGAATGAGCAGTTCTTC.

The chain employs TRBV5-1 and TRBJ2-7; 10 positions match TRBD1. In germline, CDR1 is SGHRS, CDR2 YFSETQ. Trimming at V came to 4 bases and at J to 7 bases, leaving 11 bases not matched to a gene. The CDR3 has 15 residues. CDR3 residues: CASSVAGQGLGEQYF. The CDR3 nucleotides are TGCGCCAGCAGCGTGGCGGGACAGGGGTTGGGGGAGCAGTACTTC.

J is TRBJ2-3 and V is TRBV4-1; a possible D gene is TRBD1 (6 bases). The CDR3 length is 14 residues. Trimming shortened V by 1 base and J by 4 bases, and 9 bases separated the two germline ends. The germline CDR1 and CDR2 sequences are MGHRA and YSYEKL. This chain's CDR3 is CASSQAAGADTQYF. CDR3 coding DNA: TGCGCCAGCAGCCAAGCGGCAGGGGCAGATACGCAGTATTTT.

V and J are TRBV19 and TRBJ1-5; TRBD1 is a possible D gene (5 bases). Trimming cost V 7 bases and J 0 bases, with 13 bases left between them. The CDR3 loop spans 15 amino acids. Per the germline V gene, CDR1 is LNHDA and CDR2 is SQIVND (reference sequence). CDR3 protein: CASTTPGYSNQPQHF. The CDR3 region has the DNA TGTGCCAGTACCACCCCAGGGTATAGCAATCAGCCCCAGCATTTT.

This clone turned up a few times. The genes are TRBV4-2 and TRBJ1-1; 8 nucleotides agree with TRBD1. Germline V lookup: CDR1 LGHNA, CDR2 YNFKEQ. V dropped 1 base and J dropped 5; count of bases not matched to a gene: 6. The CDR3 is made up of 15 amino acids. The CDR3 here is CASSQVGQGGTEAFF. The CDR3 DNA reads TGTGCCAGCAGCCAAGTTGGACAGGGAGGGACTGAAGCTTTCTTT.

The chain is built from TRBV10-3 and TRBJ2-1; D may match TRBD1 or TRBD2 (5 bases each). V lost 3 bases to trimming and J lost 4 bases, with 10 bases between them. Germline V gene data show CDR1 as ENHRY and CDR2 as SYGVKD. The CDR3 is 14 amino acids. The CDR3 DNA sequence: TGTGCCATCAGTGACCGGGGCGATTACAATGAGCAGTTCTTC. It specifies CAISDRGDYNEQFF.

Details on this clone: A junction end diverges from the germline sequence, so it may reflect a read error. Other DNA sequences of this sample code for an identical CDR3. The chain links TRBV5-4 to TRBJ1-2; 7 bases map to TRBD1. Germline V gene sequence: CDR1 SGHNT, CDR2 YYREEE (reference sequence). The CDR3 is made up of 14 amino acids. The CDR3 sequence: CASSGGTVRFGYTF. The CDR3 DNA is TGTGCCAGCAGCGGCGGGACAGTTCGGTTTGGCTACACTTTC.

Only a few counts were recorded for this clone. The DNA of the CDR3 is TGTGCCTGGGCGGTAAACACTGAAGCTTTCTTT. It translates to CAWAVNTEAFF. V usage is TRBV30 and J usage is TRBJ1-1; D remains unclear. Germline values: CDR1 GTSNPN, CDR2 SVGIG (reference sequence). With 5 bases removed from V and 2 bases from J, the gap between germline ends came to 6 bases. The CDR3 contains 11 residues.

The chain joins TRBV7-9 to TRBJ2-7; D unresolved. CDR1 is SEHNR and CDR2 is FQNEAQ in the germline V gene (reference sequence). The germline V and J ends were trimmed by 5 bases and 2 bases, with 10 bases remaining between them. The CDR3 consists of 13 residues. The CDR3 DNA reads TGTGCCAGCAGCCTCTTTACGACCTACGAGCAGTACTTC. Its protein product is CASSLFTTYEQYF.